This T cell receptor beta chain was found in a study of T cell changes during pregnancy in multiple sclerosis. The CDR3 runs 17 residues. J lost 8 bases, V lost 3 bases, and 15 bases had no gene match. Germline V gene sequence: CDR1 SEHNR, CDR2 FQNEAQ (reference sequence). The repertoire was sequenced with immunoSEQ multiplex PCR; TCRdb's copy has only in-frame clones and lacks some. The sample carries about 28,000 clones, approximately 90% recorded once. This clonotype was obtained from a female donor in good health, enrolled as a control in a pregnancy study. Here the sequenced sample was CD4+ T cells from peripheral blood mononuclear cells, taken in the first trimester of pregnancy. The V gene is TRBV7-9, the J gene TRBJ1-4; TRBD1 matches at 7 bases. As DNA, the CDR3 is TGTGCCAGCAGCTTCTCTGCGATGACAGGGCGTGAAGAAAAACTGTTTTTT. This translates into CASSFSAMTGREEKLFF.